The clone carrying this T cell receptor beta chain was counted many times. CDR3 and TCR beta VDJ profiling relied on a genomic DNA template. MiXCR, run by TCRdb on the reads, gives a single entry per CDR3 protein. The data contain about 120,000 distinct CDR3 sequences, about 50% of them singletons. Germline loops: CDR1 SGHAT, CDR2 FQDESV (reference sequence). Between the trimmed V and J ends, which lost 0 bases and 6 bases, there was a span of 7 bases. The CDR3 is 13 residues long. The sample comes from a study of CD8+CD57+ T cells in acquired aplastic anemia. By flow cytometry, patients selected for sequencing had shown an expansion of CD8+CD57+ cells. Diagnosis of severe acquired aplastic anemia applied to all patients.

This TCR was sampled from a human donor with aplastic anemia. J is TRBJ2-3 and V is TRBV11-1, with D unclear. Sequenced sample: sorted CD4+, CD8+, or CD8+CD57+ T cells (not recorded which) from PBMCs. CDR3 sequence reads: CASSLAEPDTQYF. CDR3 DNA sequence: TGTGCCAGCAGCTTAGCGGAACCCGATACGCAGTATTTT.